This entry lists 23 T cell receptor beta chains sequenced from one sample in a study of blood T cell repertoires in COVID-19. Repertoires were generated with immunoSEQ multiplex PCR, while TCRdb's copy carries only in-frame clones and drops some. Among 220,000 or so clones listed, 82% were seen once. The sequencing input was PBMCs or T cells enriched from blood (not recorded which). These receptors all stem from a woman in her sixties who had recovered from COVID-19.

The chain carries TRBV3-1 (or the pseudogene TRBV3-2) and TRBJ2-5, with 8 nucleotides matching TRBD1. Losses at the gene ends were 3 bases for V and 5 bases for J; bases not matched to a gene: 8. Germline lookup yields CDR1 LGHDT and CDR2 YNNKEL (reference sequence). This CDR3 contains 15 residues. The CDR3 sequence: CASSHRARGRETQYF. The CDR3 coding sequence is TGTGCCAGCAGCCATCGGGCCAGGGGGCGGGAGACCCAGTACTTC.

The chain combines TRBV6-5 with TRBJ1-1; no definite D call. V was shortened by 8 bases and J by 6 bases, with 10 bases between the two germline ends. CDR3 length: 11 amino acids. The germline V gene has CDR1 MNHEY and CDR2 SVGAGI. The CDR3 loop is CASGRVPEAFF. CDR3 coding DNA: TGTGCCAGCGGCCGGGTTCCTGAAGCTTTCTTT.

This sequence joins TRBV27 and TRBJ1-2, with TRBD1 identical over 10 bases. The V gene end was trimmed by 6 bases and the J gene end by 6 bases; junction bases not matched to a gene: 4. Germline CDR1 is MNHEY and CDR2 is SMNVEV (reference sequence). The CDR3 is 13 amino acids. This CDR3 reads CASSKTGGNGYTF. CDR3 in DNA: TGTGCCAGCAGCAAGACAGGGGGCAATGGCTACACCTTC.

This chain connects TRBV6-6 to TRBJ1-5, with D unresolved. The germline V gene has CDR1 MNHNY and CDR2 SVGAGI (reference sequence). V lost 4 bases and J lost 15, with 16 bases in between. This CDR3 has 12 residues. The CDR3 is CASSFPEGETHF. As DNA, the CDR3 is TGTGCCAGCAGTTTTCCCGAGGGAGAGACGCATTTT.

V is TRBV19 and J is TRBJ1-1, with D possibly matching TRBD1 (5 bases). Germline V gene lookup returns CDR1 LNHDA and CDR2 SQIVND (reference sequence). The germline V and J ends were trimmed by 3 bases and 1 base, with 12 bases remaining between them. The CDR3 is 15 amino acids. CDR3 in DNA: TGTGCCAGTAGTATTAATCAGGGTTCGAACACTGAAGCTTTCTTT. Its protein product is CASSINQGSNTEAFF.

This clone was detected once. This rearrangement joins TRBV16 to TRBJ1-2, with 7 positions matching TRBD1. Per the germline V gene, CDR1 is KGHSY and CDR2 is FQNENV. The CDR3 covers 17 residues. Trimming took 0 bases from V and 4 from J; bases not matched to a gene: 11. The CDR3 sequence is CASSQSRPGGRGYGYTF. The CDR3 DNA follows: TGTGCCAGCAGCCAATCGAGGCCAGGGGGTCGGGGCTATGGCTACACCTTC.

V usage is TRBV6-1 and J usage is TRBJ1-2; 10 bases are shared with TRBD1. Germline values: CDR1 MNHNS, CDR2 SASEGT. CDR3 length equals 14 residues. J lost 7 bases, V lost 0 bases, and 2 bases had no gene match. The CDR3 is CASSEAWDRGGYTF. In DNA, the CDR3 is TGTGCCAGCAGTGAAGCTTGGGACAGGGGTGGCTACACCTTC.

This clone was observed a few times. The gene calls are TRBV18 and TRBJ2-2, with TRBD1 matching 9 bases. Looked up from germline, CDR1 is KGHSH and CDR2 is LQKENI. V was clipped by 1 base and J by 4 bases; unmatched bases: 10. This CDR3 comprises 18 residues. CDR3 in DNA: TGTGCCAGCTCACCACTAAACAGGGGGCGCAGGGCCACCGGGGAGCTGTTTTTT. Translation gives CASSPLNRGRRATGELFF.

The rearrangement uses TRBV5-1 and TRBJ1-5, with D unresolved. Germline values: CDR1 SGHRS, CDR2 YFSETQ. The V end lost 0 bases, the J end lost 1 base, and 14 bases lay between the germline ends. The CDR3 extends over 17 amino acids. CDR3 in amino acids: CASSLDPLGGSNQPQHF. The CDR3 DNA follows: TGCGCCAGCAGCTTGGACCCTTTGGGAGGGAGCAATCAGCCCCAGCATTTT.

CDR3 loop: CASRQQGPGNTIYF. The DNA of the CDR3 is TGTGCCAGCAGGCAACAGGGTCCTGGAAACACCATATATTTT. J is TRBJ1-3 and V is TRBV6-6; TRBD1 is a possible D gene (6 bases). V lost 6 bases and J lost 2, with 11 bases in between. CDR3 size: 14 residues. Germline loops: CDR1 MNHNY, CDR2 SVGAGI (reference sequence).

The chain carries TRBV7-2 and TRBJ1-2; TRBD1 aligns across 11 bases. Germline V lookup: CDR1 SGHTA, CDR2 FQGNSA. The trim removed 5 bases at V and 4 bases at J, leaving 12 bases unmatched. There are 17 residues in the CDR3. CDR3 sequence (DNA): TGTGCCAGCAGCATATTCCCCGGGACAGGGGGATTCTATGGCTACACCTTC. This translates into CASSIFPGTGGFYGYTF.

The chain has TRBV2 and TRBJ1-1; 8 bases map to TRBD1. The V segment lost 6 bases and the J segment 3 bases; nucleotides outside the gene matches: 3. Germline V lookup: CDR1 SNHLY, CDR2 FYNNEI. The CDR3 is made up of 13 amino acids. CDR3 residues: CASRTTGDTEAFF. In DNA form, the CDR3 reads TGTGCCAGCAGAACGACAGGGGACACTGAAGCTTTCTTT.

The CDR3, as DNA: TGTGCCAGCAGTCCAGGCCATTGGGGAGAGAGTTCCTATAATTCACCCCTCCACTTT. Translating gives CASSPGHWGESSYNSPLHF. This chain connects TRBV3-1 (or the pseudogene TRBV3-2) to TRBJ1-6; D is uncertain. Germline V lookup: CDR1 LGHDT, CDR2 YNNKEL (reference sequence). V was clipped by 6 bases and J by 1 base, with 22 bases between them. The CDR3 is 19 amino acids.

The rearrangement joins TRBV7-3 to TRBJ2-1; 8 bases match TRBD1. Germline V gene sequence: CDR1 SGHTA, CDR2 FQGTGA. This CDR3 has 14 amino acids. Trimming cost V 2 bases and J 5 bases; bases outside gene matches: 2. This CDR3 is CASSLVQGDNEQFF. The CDR3 DNA reads as TGTGCCAGCAGCTTAGTACAGGGGGACAATGAGCAGTTCTTC.

This rearrangement joins TRBV6-5 to TRBJ1-3, with a weak D call TRBD1 (6 bases). Germline V CDR1 and CDR2: MNHEY, SVGAGI. This CDR3 has 13 residues. The V end lost 5 bases, the J end lost 3 bases, and 8 bases lay between the germline ends. The CDR3 DNA reads TGTGCCAGCAGTCCCAGGGGTGGAAACACCATATATTTT. This gives the protein CASSPRGGNTIYF.

The chain has TRBV5-4 and TRBJ2-2; TRBD2 matches at 7 bases. This CDR3 region has 16 residues. Germline CDR1 reads SGHNT; CDR2 reads YYREEE (reference sequence). V was pared by 0 bases and J by 0 bases, with 2 bases of the junction left unmatched. The CDR3 nucleotides read TGTGCCAGCAGCTTGGCTAGCGGAGCGAACACCGGGGAGCTGTTTTTT. Amino acids: CASSLASGANTGELFF.

This chain links TRBV14 with TRBJ1-1; 10 nucleotides line up with TRBD1. V was pared by 5 bases and J by 0 bases, with 9 bases of the junction left unmatched. CDR1 and CDR2 from the germline V gene are SGHDN and FVKESK. CDR3 length: 17 amino acids. The CDR3 DNA reads TGTGCCAGCAGCACCACTCGGACAGGGGGTCTGAACACTGAAGCTTTCTTT. It yields the protein CASSTTRTGGLNTEAFF.

For the CDR3, the DNA is TGTGCCAGTACCCGGGGGGACAGGGACTATGGCTACACCTTC. This translates into CASTRGDRDYGYTF. This chain links TRBV19 with TRBJ1-2, with TRBD1 identical over 9 bases. V lost 7 bases, J lost 3 bases, and 6 bases stayed unmatched. The CDR3 consists of 14 residues. Germline V lookup: CDR1 LNHDA, CDR2 SQIVND (reference sequence). Based on the CDR3 plus reference TRBV19 and TRBJ1-2, the full variable domain is DGGITQSPKYLFRKEGQNVTLSCEQNLNHDAMYWYRQDPGQGLRLIYYSQIVNDFQKGDIAEGYSVSREKKESFPLTVTSAQKNPTAFYLCASTRGDRDYGYTFGSGTRLTVV.

This clone has a single count. The chain recombines TRBV19 with TRBJ2-7, with 9 bases identical to TRBD1. This CDR3 contains 15 residues. Germline-derived CDR1 and CDR2 are LNHDA and SQIVND (reference sequence). V shed 5 bases, J shed 2 bases, and the junction held 7 bases outside the gene matches. The CDR3 spells CASSPDRGFPYEQYF. In DNA, the CDR3 is TGTGCCAGTAGTCCGGACAGGGGTTTCCCCTACGAGCAGTACTTC.

The table lists this clone with a few counts. The V gene is TRBV10-3, the J gene TRBJ1-6; 9 bases are a match to TRBD1. Germline-derived CDR1 and CDR2 are ENHRY and SYGVKD. Trimming removed 0 bases from V and 9 bases from J; junction bases left unmatched: 6. CDR3 length: 16 amino acids. CDR3 DNA sequence: TGTGCCATCAGTGAGTCATCGACAGGGGGTAGTTCACCCCTCCACTTT. Protein product: CAISESSTGGSSPLHF.

Remarks on this clone: At one end the junction does not follow the germline gene, possibly because of a read error. The V call is TRBV7-7, the J call TRBJ2-2; D might be TRBD1 (7 bases). This CDR3 contains 14 residues. Per the germline V gene, CDR1 is SSHAT and CDR2 is FNYEAQ (reference sequence). CDR3 loop: CASSRTGLGGVLFF. DNA of the CDR3: TGTGCCAGCAGTCGGACAGGCCTTGGAGGGGTGCTGTTTTTT.

V and J are TRBV7-3 and TRBJ2-2; no definite D call. This CDR3 spans 14 amino acids. Germline-derived CDR1 and CDR2 are SGHTA and FQGTGA. Trimming left V 6 bases short and J 0 bases short, with 8 bases between. The CDR3 DNA reads as TGTGCCAGCAGTCACAGCACGAACACCGGGGAGCTGTTTTTT. This codes for CASSHSTNTGELFF.

The chain has TRBV5-1 and TRBJ2-2; possible D gene TRBD1, 6 bases. The CDR3 runs to 15 residues. V was clipped by 4 bases and J by 3 bases, with 13 bases between them. The germline V gene has CDR1 SGHRS and CDR2 YFSETQ. This CDR3 reads CASSLGQQDTGELFF. The CDR3 DNA is TGCGCCAGCAGCCTGGGACAACAGGACACCGGGGAGCTGTTTTTT.